This T cell receptor beta chain was recovered during a study of T cell repertoires in cytomegalovirus infection. Study at large: Recently identified HLA-C-restricted CMV epitopes were among the peptides used. The study, taken as a whole, reports: CMV-specific HLA-C-restricted TCR beta clonotypes dominated the ex vivo response.

The germline V gene has CDR1 SGHTA and CDR2 FQGNSA. Trimming cost V 4 bases and J 5 bases; bases outside gene matches: 11. The CDR3 is 15 residues long. In its sample, this clonotype was seen many times. What it binds is unknown. TCRdb reanalysed the reads using MiXCR and keeps one entry per CDR3 protein. This sample has 300,000 to 400,000 distinct CDR3 sequences; roughly 25% occur once, and the top ten carry about an eighth. The rearrangement uses TRBV7-2 and TRBJ2-7, with 7 bases aligning to TRBD2. This TCR derives from a human donor in good health (CMV status not recorded). Some clones in this sample may be carry-over from other donors' samples. The source material was cultured PBMCs, sampled from culture after CMV antigen stimulation. The CDR3 here is CASSSMGGGTHEQYF. DNA of the CDR3: TGTGCCAGCAGCTCAATGGGGGGGGGAACCCACGAGCAGTACTTC. Full variable domain (missing parts from reference TRBV7-2 and TRBJ2-7): GAGVSQSPSNKVTEKGKDVELRCDPISGHTALYWYRQSLGQGLEFLIYFQGNSAPDKSGLPSDRFSAERTGGSVSTLTIQRTQQEDSAVYLCASSSMGGGTHEQYFGPGTRLTVT.